This T cell receptor beta chain was found in a study of response to subunit inactivated influenza vaccine. General observations from the study: Authors proposed each seasonal influenza vaccination draws in few new T cells.

One entry per CDR3 protein results from TCRdb running MiXCR on the RT-PCR reads. Counted here are some 600,000 distinct CDR3 sequences, less than 15% occurring once; the ten biggest clones make up less than 8.5%. This clonotype was counted a few times. The antigen is unknown. The clonotype originates from a man in his forties or fifties who received an inactivated influenza vaccine. The sample was PBMCs from blood, taken 14 to 15 days before vaccination.

Here the CDR3 reads CAISEVGEQFF. DNA of the CDR3: TGTGCCATCAGTGAAGTGGGGGAGCAGTTCTTC. This chain joins TRBV10-3 and TRBJ2-1; unclear D gene. Trimming took off 3 bases at V and 10 bases at J, with 7 bases between the two ends. The CDR3 is made up of 11 amino acids. Germline-derived CDR1 and CDR2 are ENHRY and SYGVKD.